This T cell receptor (beta chain) was identified during a study of blood T cell repertoires in COVID-19. Study information: COVID-19 samples collected from the United States, Italy and Spain covered acute and convalescent phases.

In the original analysis: Quantification of nucleated cells was approximated via reference gene primer amplification. Method: immunoSEQ multiplex PCR; TCRdb's copy keeps in-frame clones and lacks some. The V and J calls and the clone size are those of that table, but D and trimming were determined from the DNA. The sample has over 200,000 clones; approximately 81% are singletons. Trimming cost V 1 base and J 5 bases, with 9 bases left between them. CDR1 LNHNV and CDR2 YYDKDF come from the germline V gene (reference sequence). CDR3 length equals 14 residues. This receptor was obtained from a woman in her 50s with acute COVID-19. The rearrangement links TRBV15 to TRBJ2-1, with D hard to call. The sequencing sample was made of PBMCs or T cells enriched from blood (not recorded which). DNA for the CDR3: TGTGCCACCAGCAGAGCGGTCGCCAACAATGAGCAGTTCTTC. This sequence encodes CATSRAVANNEQFF.